This T cell receptor beta chain is drawn from a study of T cells after posttransplantation cyclophosphamide listed by TCRdb under 2016. About the study as a whole: Using TRB sequencing, the study followed how the T cell repertoire reconstituted after myeloablative bone marrow transplantation in which posttransplantation cyclophosphamide served as GVHD prophylaxis. Antigen receptor sequencing covered samples from 30 to 45 PTCy-treated patients and around 16 of their related bone marrow donors. Blood from all 35 or so PTCy patients with 1-year posttransplant specimens was subjected to TRB sequencing. Up to roughly 3 additional blood samples from 2 to 5.2 years after transplant were also TRB-sequenced in 3 patients, as was pretransplant blood from several patients. Because TRA and TRB clonality correlated tightly in about 10 samples, later TCR analyses were limited to TRB. Public TRB sequences were checked against a database of over 3,600 sequences associated with responses to pathogens, tumor antigens, self-antigens and alloantigens.

Study-level results and caveats: Across the approximately 42 patients, TRB clonality was highly associated with recipient CMV seropositivity and CMV reactivation, and diversity with PTCy was similar to that in the CNI/methotrexate controls. At 1-2 months, donor-recipient similarity was low but rose over the first year, and the later blood repertoires were often dominated by donor CD8+ memory clones. The TRB repertoires of T cells infiltrating skin or GI tract showed only limited overlap with the TRB repertoires of T cells in blood.

TRB sequencing was run on genomic DNA with either the immunoSEQ assay at survey resolution or the hsTCRB kit. For the original study's pipeline: Initial read processing used immunoSEQ software, and repertoire analyses used the LymphoSeq R package. Clonality was computed as 1 minus normalized Shannon entropy, and a Gini coefficient was also calculated for each TRB dataset. To infer phenotypes in unsorted samples, TRB sequences from sorted subsets of the recipient or donor were mapped onto the unsorted samples of the same recipient. What TCRdb holds here is the immuneACCESS table cut down to in-frame rearrangements. Part of the clones is not present; checked against another copy, under half of the missing clones reflect an unresolved V gene, and the others are unexplained. D and trimming come from the DNA, and the V and J calls and clone size come from that table. This sample has tens of thousands of clones in the table, none counted a single time. The leading ten clones occupy 2% to 3% of the sample.

Compared with germline, V lacks 7 bases and J lacks 5 bases; bases without a gene match: 7. Taken from cysteine to phenylalanine, the CDR3 has 13 residues. This entry keeps only the CDR3 DNA: 39 bases, framed from base 1. Reading the germline V gene gives CDR1 ENHRY and CDR2 SYGVKD. On the day of marrow donation, related bone marrow donors gave peripheral blood samples. Peripheral blood and bone marrow mononuclear cells were isolated by Ficoll-Hypaque density centrifugation and were cryopreserved. Remarks on this clone: The clone's antigen remains unknown. Base quality data are lacking; no much larger clone is found one base away.

The sequencing sample was made of PBMCs. The chain uses TRBV10-3 and TRBJ2-5; the central 7 bases match TRBD2. The clonotype was recovered from a man aged 35-49 years in good health, CMV-negative, and a related stem cell transplant donor. The sequence in DNA is TGTGCCATCATGGGCGAGGGAGGGGAGACCCAGTACTTC. This is translated as CAIMGEGGETQYF.